Listed below are T cell receptor beta chains from one sample, sequenced in a study of post-analysis software for immune sequencing data. TCRdb ran MiXCR on the PCR reads and lists one entry per CDR3 protein. The table lists under 900,000 distinct CDR3 sequences, roughly 50% of them singletons. What was sequenced was blood. The receptor source for this set is a girl aged 10-17 years with multiple sclerosis. CDR3s include the opening cysteine and the closing phenylalanine or tryptophan. Fields, in order: clone size, J gene, D gene, CDR3 length, V gene, CDR3 protein, CDR3 DNA. D genes are given only for firm matches. Clone size, where shown, is once, few, many, or a class for clones that have expanded.

abundance: once; j_gene: TRBJ2-1; d_gene: TRBD2; len: 16; v_gene: TRBV2; CDR3aa: CASSVGRGSSYNEQFF; CDR3nt: TGTGCCAGCAGTGTTGGGCGGGGGAGCTCCTACAATGAGCAGTTCTTC
abundance: -; j_gene: TRBJ2-3; d_gene: -; len: 11; v_gene: TRBV20-1; CDR3aa: CSATRGDTQYF; CDR3nt: TGCAGTGCTACTCGAGGGGATACGCAGTATTTT
abundance: many; j_gene: TRBJ2-6; d_gene: -; len: 14; v_gene: TRBV6-4; CDR3aa: CASSERSGANVLTF; CDR3nt: TGTGCCAGCAGTGAGCGCTCTGGGGCCAACGTCCTGACTTTC
abundance: few; j_gene: TRBJ2-7; d_gene: TRBD1; len: 14; v_gene: TRBV29-1; CDR3aa: CSVAGQGVGYEQYF; CDR3nt: TGCAGCGTTGCCGGACAGGGCGTTGGGTACGAGCAGTACTTC
abundance: -; j_gene: TRBJ2-5; d_gene: -; len: 14; v_gene: TRBV5-1; CDR3aa: CASKDLRGEETQYF; CDR3nt: TGCGCCAGCAAGGACTTGAGGGGGGAAGAGACCCAGTACTTC
abundance: few; j_gene: TRBJ2-1; d_gene: TRBD2; len: 15; v_gene: TRBV29-1; CDR3aa: CSVPGLAGGHNEQFF; CDR3nt: TGCAGCGTGCCTGGACTAGCGGGAGGGCACAATGAGCAGTTCTTC
abundance: few; j_gene: TRBJ2-7; d_gene: TRBD2; len: 15; v_gene: TRBV10-3; CDR3aa: CVISEIGLGSGEQYF; CDR3nt: TGTGTCATCAGTGAGATCGGACTAGGGTCGGGGGAGCAGTACTTC
abundance: few; j_gene: TRBJ2-7; d_gene: TRBD2; len: 16; v_gene: TRBV6-2/TRBV6-3; CDR3aa: CASSSLAGEVSYEQYF; CDR3nt: TGTGCCAGCAGCTCTCTTGCGGGGGAGGTCTCCTACGAGCAGTACTTC
abundance: -; j_gene: TRBJ2-7; d_gene: -; len: 14; v_gene: TRBV5-1; CDR3aa: CASSSGAPSYEQYF; CDR3nt: TGCGCCAGCAGCTCCGGGGCTCCCTCCTACGAGCAGTACTTC
abundance: few; j_gene: TRBJ2-1; d_gene: TRBD2; len: 15; v_gene: TRBV7-9; CDR3aa: CASSPTLAGVMGQFF; CDR3nt: TGTGCCAGCAGCCCCACCTTAGCGGGAGTGATGGGGCAGTTCTTC
abundance: few; j_gene: TRBJ2-1; d_gene: -; len: 14; v_gene: TRBV9; CDR3aa: CASSAGSMGNEQFF; CDR3nt: TGTGCCAGCAGCGCCGGGAGTATGGGAAATGAGCAGTTCTTC
abundance: -; j_gene: TRBJ2-7; d_gene: TRBD2; len: 14; v_gene: TRBV7-9; CDR3aa: CASSPREESYEQYF; CDR3nt: TGTGCCAGCAGCCCCCGGGAGGAATCCTACGAGCAGTACTTC
abundance: -; j_gene: TRBJ2-3; d_gene: -; len: 17; v_gene: TRBV15; CDR3aa: CATSTIHFSARTDTQYF; CDR3nt: TGTGCCACCAGCACAATCCACTTTAGCGCTCGCACAGATACGCAGTATTTT
abundance: -; j_gene: TRBJ2-7; d_gene: TRBD2; len: 15; v_gene: TRBV6-6; CDR3aa: CASSHTGTTQYEQYF; CDR3nt: TGTGCCAGCAGCCACACCGGGACTACTCAATACGAGCAGTACTTC
abundance: -; j_gene: TRBJ2-1; d_gene: TRBD2; len: 17; v_gene: TRBV25-1; CDR3aa: CASSGDRGTSGRNEQFF; CDR3nt: TGTGCCAGCAGTGGGGACAGGGGGACTAGCGGGAGAAATGAGCAGTTCTTC
abundance: -; j_gene: TRBJ1-2; d_gene: TRBD1; len: 17; v_gene: TRBV7-9; CDR3aa: CASSYRDSSVLGYGYTF; CDR3nt: TGTGCCAGCAGCTACCGGGACAGCTCCGTTCTTGGCTATGGCTACACCTTC
abundance: -; j_gene: TRBJ2-7; d_gene: TRBD2; len: 14; v_gene: TRBV7-2; CDR3aa: CASSPTSGPYEQYF; CDR3nt: TGTGCCAGCAGTCCGACTAGCGGGCCCTACGAGCAGTACTTC
abundance: -; j_gene: TRBJ2-5; d_gene: -; len: 14; v_gene: TRBV10-3; CDR3aa: CAISADSNTKTQYF; CDR3nt: TGTGCCATCAGTGCTGACTCGAACACGAAAACCCAGTACTTC
abundance: once; j_gene: TRBJ1-2; d_gene: -; len: 16; v_gene: TRBV3-1; CDR3aa: CASSQDGVPANYGYTF; CDR3nt: TGTGCCAGCAGCCAAGATGGGGTACCAGCTAACTATGGCTACACCTTC
abundance: few; j_gene: TRBJ2-5; d_gene: -; len: 13; v_gene: TRBV11-2; CDR3aa: CASSSSGVETQYF; CDR3nt: TGTGCCAGCAGTTCTTCAGGGGTGGAGACCCAGTACTTC
abundance: -; j_gene: TRBJ1-2; d_gene: TRBD1; len: 15; v_gene: TRBV3-1; CDR3aa: CASSPRDRGNYGYTF; CDR3nt: TGTGCCAGCAGCCCCCGGGACAGGGGAAACTATGGCTACACCTTC
abundance: -; j_gene: TRBJ1-2; d_gene: -; len: 15; v_gene: TRBV5-5; CDR3aa: CASSLVPGTGYGYTF; CDR3nt: TGTGCCAGCAGCTTGGTCCCGGGAACTGGCTATGGCTACACCTTC
abundance: -; j_gene: TRBJ1-1; d_gene: -; len: 13; v_gene: TRBV29-1; CDR3aa: CSVDARVGTEAFF; CDR3nt: TGCAGCGTTGATGCCAGGGTGGGCACTGAAGCTTTCTTT
abundance: -; j_gene: TRBJ1-4; d_gene: -; len: 15; v_gene: TRBV4-1; CDR3aa: CASSQERVTNEKLFF; CDR3nt: TGCGCCAGCAGCCAAGAGAGAGTAACTAATGAAAAACTGTTTTTT
abundance: few; j_gene: TRBJ2-5; d_gene: TRBD2; len: 16; v_gene: TRBV2; CDR3aa: CASSAGTSGSQETQYF; CDR3nt: TGTGCCAGCAGTGCTGGGACTAGCGGCTCCCAAGAGACCCAGTACTTC
abundance: once; j_gene: TRBJ2-2; d_gene: TRBD2; len: 15; v_gene: TRBV12-3/TRBV12-4; CDR3aa: CASRMWTSGWRELFF; CDR3nt: TGTGCCAGCAGGATGTGGACTAGCGGGTGGAGGGAGCTGTTTTTT
abundance: -; j_gene: TRBJ2-1; d_gene: TRBD2; len: 17; v_gene: TRBV6-1; CDR3aa: CASSPAVAGISYNEQFF; CDR3nt: TGTGCCAGCAGCCCCGCGGTAGCGGGGATCTCCTACAATGAGCAGTTCTTC
abundance: -; j_gene: TRBJ2-7; d_gene: -; len: 13; v_gene: TRBV25-1; CDR3aa: CASRTPGGYEQYF; CDR3nt: TGTGCCAGCAGAACCCCCGGAGGGTACGAGCAGTACTTC
abundance: -; j_gene: TRBJ2-7; d_gene: TRBD1; len: 18; v_gene: TRBV6-5; CDR3aa: CASSYSGATGEQSYEQYF; CDR3nt: TGTGCCAGCAGTTATTCAGGGGCTACAGGGGAGCAATCCTACGAGCAGTACTTC
abundance: -; j_gene: TRBJ2-1; d_gene: TRBD1; len: 14; v_gene: TRBV6-2/TRBV6-3; CDR3aa: CASVRGGLYNEQFF; CDR3nt: TGTGCCAGCGTCAGAGGGGGCTTATACAATGAGCAGTTCTTC
abundance: -; j_gene: TRBJ2-7; d_gene: -; len: 13; v_gene: TRBV20-1; CDR3aa: CSARVGNRYEQYF; CDR3nt: TGCAGTGCTAGAGTCGGGAATCGGTACGAGCAGTACTTC